This is a list of T cell receptor beta chains from one sample in a study of memory CD4+ T cells and cytomegalovirus serostatus. Sequencing used immunoSEQ multiplex PCR; TCRdb keeps in-frame clones, though not all of them. The sample lists fewer than 40,000 clones, roughly 85% seen once, with about 5.8% in the top ten. The sequenced sample consisted of memory CD4+ T cells from blood. These receptors all stem from an adult in good health and CMV-seropositive. The CDR3 runs from the conserved cysteine through the conserved F or W. A D gene is named only where the DNA matches it firmly. Expanded clones get a size class; other rows say once, few or many, or leave the size out.

j_call clone_size d_call v_call cdr3_nt cdr3_aa
TRBJ1-2 once - TRBV13 TGTGCCAGCAGCTCCACCGGAAGCGACTACACCTTC CASSSTGSDYTF
TRBJ1-2 - - TRBV6-1 TGTGCCAGCAGTGAGTCTGGATCGTATGGCTACACCTTC CASSESGSYGYTF
TRBJ1-6 - - TRBV5-6 TGTGCCAGCTCAGCTCAGGCAGGCGCGGGGAATTCACCCCTCCACTTT CASSAQAGAGNSPLHF
TRBJ2-1 - TRBD2 TRBV19 TGTGCCAGTAGTAACATTGACACACCGCGGGGGGAGTTCTTC CASSNIDTPRGEFF
TRBJ2-7 - - TRBV5-6 TGTGCCAGCAGCTTGATGCGAGGGGAGCAGTACTTC CASSLMRGEQYF
TRBJ2-1 - TRBD2 TRBV7-6 TGTGCCAGCAGCTTAGAAGTTAGCGGGAGCGGTAATGAGCAGTTCTTC CASSLEVSGSGNEQFF
TRBJ2-3 - - TRBV4-3 TGCGCCAGCAGCCTCTTTCCTGAGGACGGGGTTAACACAGATACGCAGTATTTT CASSLFPEDGVNTDTQYF
TRBJ2-7 - TRBD2 TRBV11-2 TGTGCCAGCAGCCCGGGACTAGCGGGAGAATCGGGTTCCTACGAGCAGTACTTC CASSPGLAGESGSYEQYF
TRBJ1-1 - TRBD1 TRBV27 TGTGCCAGCAGACCCCGGACAGGAGCTAACACTGAAGCTTTCTTT CASRPRTGANTEAFF
TRBJ2-3 - TRBD2 TRBV11-2 TGTGCCAGCAGCTCACCACCGGGACTAGCGGGGAGGACAGATACGCAGTATTTT CASSSPPGLAGRTDTQYF
TRBJ2-1 - - TRBV27 TGTGCCAGCAGTTTACGGGGGCGCGGTATCAATGAGCAGTTCTTC CASSLRGRGINEQFF
TRBJ2-1 once TRBD2 TRBV27 TGTGCCAGCAGTTTTCGGCTAGCGGGCTCCTACAATGAGCAGTTCTTC CASSFRLAGSYNEQFF
TRBJ2-3 - TRBD2 TRBV4-3 TGCGCCAGCAGCCAGACCTCGGGGGGGCGAACAGATACGCAGTATTTT CASSQTSGGRTDTQYF
TRBJ2-2 - TRBD1 TRBV28 TGTGCCACCCCCAGTGGACAGGGTTCGAACACCGGGGAGCTGTTTTTT CATPSGQGSNTGELFF
TRBJ1-2 few TRBD1 TRBV29-1 TGCAGCGTTGGCCTGGGACAGGGGGCGCACACCTTC CSVGLGQGAHTF
TRBJ2-1 few TRBD2 TRBV4-1 TGCGCCAGCAGCCTAGCTAGCGGGGGGGCTGGCTACAATGAGCAGTTCTTC CASSLASGGAGYNEQFF
TRBJ1-5 - - TRBV28 TGTGCCAGCACCTCCCCAAGTGAAGGCAATCAGCCCCAGCATTTT CASTSPSEGNQPQHF
TRBJ2-2 - TRBD1 TRBV29-1 TGCAGCGTTCGACAGGGGCCCGGGGAGCTGTTTTTT CSVRQGPGELFF
TRBJ2-5 - - TRBV5-4 TGTGCCAGCAGCTTGAGGGGGGAAGAGACCCAGTACTTC CASSLRGEETQYF
TRBJ1-3 - - TRBV29-1 TGCAGCGTTGACGAGGGGGGCGACACCATATATTTT CSVDEGGDTIYF
TRBJ1-2 - - TRBV7-2 TGTGCCAGCAGCATTCCGGGACAAGGGTATGGCTACACCTTC CASSIPGQGYGYTF
TRBJ1-6 few - TRBV6-1 TGTGCCACCTCGTCGGGATCACCCCTCCACTTT CATSSGSPLHF
TRBJ2-7 - TRBD1 TRBV27 TGTGCCAGCAGAAGAGGACAGGGGTTATACGAGCAGTACTTC CASRRGQGLYEQYF
TRBJ2-7 - - TRBV6-5 TGTGCCAGCAGTTACTCGAGGAGGCCCGACGAGCAGTACTTC CASSYSRRPDEQYF
TRBJ2-3 once TRBD2 TRBV7-9 TGTGCCAGCAGCCTCGGACTAGCGGGAGCGGATACGCAGTATTTT CASSLGLAGADTQYF
TRBJ2-3 - - TRBV6-5 TGTGCCAGCACCAAGGGGCTAAGCACAGATACGCAGTATTTT CASTKGLSTDTQYF
TRBJ1-4 - - TRBV9 TGTGCCAGCAGCGCCTCCAAATCCTACCCGACGGCTAATGAAAAACTGTTTTTT CASSASKSYPTANEKLFF
TRBJ2-7 - TRBD1 TRBV27 TGTGCCAGCAGTTTAGGACAGGGGTGGGACGAGCAGTACTTC CASSLGQGWDEQYF
TRBJ1-4 few TRBD1 TRBV27 TGTGCCAGCAGGTCCAGACAGGGAGCCCGCCCTAATGAAAAACTGTTTTTT CASRSRQGARPNEKLFF
TRBJ2-3 few - TRBV29-1 TGCAGCGTTGGGGGTTTGTCAGATACGCAGTATTTT CSVGGLSDTQYF
TRBJ2-7 medium-sized - TRBV11-2 TGTGCCAGCAGTCCCCTGGGGGCCTACGAGCAGTACTTC CASSPLGAYEQYF
TRBJ2-2 once TRBD2 TRBV10-3 TGTGCCATCAGTGAGTCTATAACGGGAGGGCCCAGCACCGGGGAGCTGTTTTTT CAISESITGGPSTGELFF
TRBJ2-1 - TRBD2 TRBV28 TGTGCCAGCAGTCCTCTAGGTGGTAGCGGGAGCTCACAAGGGTTGGATGAGCAGTTCTTC CASSPLGGSGSSQGLDEQFF
TRBJ2-2 - - TRBV28 TGTGCCAGCAAGTCGGGTGGGGAATACGGCGGGGAGCTGTTTTTT CASKSGGEYGGELFF
TRBJ1-1 once - TRBV6-5 TGTGCCAGCAGTCCAACAGGATACCTGAACACTGAAGCTTTCTTT CASSPTGYLNTEAFF
TRBJ2-5 - TRBD2 TRBV7-2 TGTGCCAGCAGTAAACACCGGGGGGTCCAAGAGACCCAGTACTTC CASSKHRGVQETQYF
TRBJ2-3 - - TRBV5-1 TGCGCCAGCAGCTTGGGGGGCATCGGGCTCCGCACAGATACGCAGTATTTT CASSLGGIGLRTDTQYF
TRBJ1-1 - - TRBV6-1 TGTGCCAGCAGTCGCCGGGAGGCAGGAAACACTGAAGCTTTCTTT CASSRREAGNTEAFF
TRBJ2-7 - - TRBV18 TGTGCCAGCTCACTCAAGGAGGGGCAGAGCGAGCAGTACTTC CASSLKEGQSEQYF
TRBJ1-1 - TRBD1 TRBV5-4 TGTGCCAGCAGCATACGACAGGGGGAAACAAAAGCTTTCTTT CASSIRQGETKAFF
TRBJ2-5 - - TRBV5-1 TGCGCCAGCAGCTTGGGGAATAGGGAGACCCAGTACTTC CASSLGNRETQYF
TRBJ1-1 - TRBD1 TRBV19 TGTGCCAGTAGTCTCCAGGGGGCAAGCACTGAAGCTTTCTTT CASSLQGASTEAFF
TRBJ1-3 - - TRBV7-9 TGTGCCAGCAGCTTAGCGGTGGGGGCTGGAAACACCATATATTTT CASSLAVGAGNTIYF
TRBJ2-3 - - TRBV6-1 TGTGCCAGCAGTGCCTTACAACAGGGTCTTACGCAGTATTTT CASSALQQGLTQYF
TRBJ2-1 - TRBD2 TRBV7-3 TGTGCCAGCAGCTTAAGGACTAGCGGTTTCAATGAGCAGTTCTTC CASSLRTSGFNEQFF
TRBJ1-3 - TRBD1 TRBV2 TGTGCCAGCAGGAGGGACAGGGTTGGAAACACCATATATTTT CASRRDRVGNTIYF
TRBJ1-5 - TRBD1 TRBV19 TGTGCCAGTAGGACAGGGGTTTATAGCAATCAGCCCCAGCATTTT CASRTGVYSNQPQHF
TRBJ2-7 few - TRBV7-2 TGTGCCAGCAGCCCTGACAGCTACTACGAGCAGTACTTC CASSPDSYYEQYF